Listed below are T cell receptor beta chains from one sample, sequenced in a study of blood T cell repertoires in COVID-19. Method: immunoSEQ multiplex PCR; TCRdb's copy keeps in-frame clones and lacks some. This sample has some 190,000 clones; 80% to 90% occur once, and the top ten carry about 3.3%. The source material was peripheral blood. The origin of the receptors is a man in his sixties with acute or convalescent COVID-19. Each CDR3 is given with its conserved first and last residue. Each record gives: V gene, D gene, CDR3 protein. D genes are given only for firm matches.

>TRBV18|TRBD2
CASSPLAGGPEQFF
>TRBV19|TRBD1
CASKVAHRGPDGYTF
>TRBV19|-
CASMRQGSGYTF
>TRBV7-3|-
CASSPKPRDIMNTEAFF
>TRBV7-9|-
CASSLQASEVTF
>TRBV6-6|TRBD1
CASSYSGQQGNQPQHF
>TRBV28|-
CASSFGGSQPQHF
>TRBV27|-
CASSLQGSEKLFF
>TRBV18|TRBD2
CASSPTSGRSEQYF
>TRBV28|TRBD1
CASSIANRGFGELFF
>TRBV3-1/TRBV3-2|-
CASSQGALLTKNIQYF
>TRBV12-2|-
CASRYPTPRLTGRNTEAFF
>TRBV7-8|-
CASSLGIRAEAFF
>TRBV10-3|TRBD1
CAISWTGTTDTQYF
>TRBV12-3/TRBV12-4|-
CAAKRDNEQFF
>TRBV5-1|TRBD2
CASSGVSGNEQYF
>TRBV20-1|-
CSARAADTQYF
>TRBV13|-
CASSFSSLLAGRFEKLFF
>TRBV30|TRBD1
CAWGLGQGGQPQHF
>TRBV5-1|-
CASSLVAGVYYEQYF
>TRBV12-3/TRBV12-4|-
CASSSNTEAFF
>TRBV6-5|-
CASSYSVSAGDGYTF
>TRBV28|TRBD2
CASSFTSGGEADTQYF
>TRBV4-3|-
CASSQGTGRNQPQHF
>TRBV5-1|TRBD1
CASSLGTGLSSYNSPLHF
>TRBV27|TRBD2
CASSLTSGSMNEQFF
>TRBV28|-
CASSGTPAYEQYF
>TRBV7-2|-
CASSLGGLRTGNTIYF
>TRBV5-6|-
CASHPARRTPARDGYTF
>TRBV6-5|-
CASSHTWTSTDTQYF
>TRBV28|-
CASNLSQGGSPLHF
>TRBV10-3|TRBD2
CAISDPGLAHEQFF
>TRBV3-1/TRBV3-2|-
CASSQWGQGSSYEQYF
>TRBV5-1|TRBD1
CASSSSGTGPLSGYTF
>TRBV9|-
CASSVGSGSRLNSPLHF
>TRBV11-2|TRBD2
CASSLAGGRGVIQYF
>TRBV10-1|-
CASSESRQRKSSYEQYF
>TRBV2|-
CASSEMAGNTGELFF
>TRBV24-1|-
CATSDGTERTNEQFF
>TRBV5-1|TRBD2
CASSDGLAGSGANVLTF
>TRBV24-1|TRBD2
CATSDPGTSGETQYF
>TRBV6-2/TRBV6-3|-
CASRYSISVEQFF
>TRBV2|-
CASSGGRAAYEQYF
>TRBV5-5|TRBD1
CASTPGQGHYGYTF
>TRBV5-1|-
CASSLDGATGPLHF
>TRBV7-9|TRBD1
CASGSGAQGAKLFF
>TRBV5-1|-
CASSLGGGTHEQYF
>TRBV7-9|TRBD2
CASSFASGRSPDTQYF
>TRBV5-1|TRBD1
CASSLTGTDRNEQFF
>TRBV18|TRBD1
CASDRGQLERGYTF
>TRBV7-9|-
CASGEGNQPQHF
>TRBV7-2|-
CASSLATVSYTEAFF
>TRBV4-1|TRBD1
CASSQSWDSIATNEKLFF
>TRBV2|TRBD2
CASRDPRLAMDEQFF
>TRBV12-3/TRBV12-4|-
CASSPDSYGYTF
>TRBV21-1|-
CASSKAQGGEWKDTEAFF
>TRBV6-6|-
CASKTSGEGYEQYF
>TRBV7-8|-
CASSLRYEQYF
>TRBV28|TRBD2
CASSYEGLATEQYF